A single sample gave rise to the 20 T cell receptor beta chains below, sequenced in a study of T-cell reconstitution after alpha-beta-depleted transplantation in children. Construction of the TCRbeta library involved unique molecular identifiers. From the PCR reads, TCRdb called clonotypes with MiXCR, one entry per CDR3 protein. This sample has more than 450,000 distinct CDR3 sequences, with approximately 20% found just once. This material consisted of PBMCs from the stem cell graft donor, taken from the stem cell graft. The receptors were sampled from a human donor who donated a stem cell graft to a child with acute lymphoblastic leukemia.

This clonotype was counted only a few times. This CDR3 reads CSAPKQGGMAEAFF. The CDR3 coding sequence is TGCAGTGCGCCGAAACAGGGGGGAATGGCTGAAGCTTTCTTT. The V gene is TRBV20-1, the J gene TRBJ1-1; 8 positions match TRBD1. V lost 6 bases, J lost 6 bases, and 12 bases stayed unmatched. This CDR3 spans 14 amino acids. Germline assignment: CDR1 DFQATT and CDR2 SNEGSKA (reference sequence).

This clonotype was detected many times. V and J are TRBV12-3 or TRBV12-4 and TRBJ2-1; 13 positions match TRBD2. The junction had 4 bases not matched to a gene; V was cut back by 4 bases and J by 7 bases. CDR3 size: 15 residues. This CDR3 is CASSSGLAGANEQFF. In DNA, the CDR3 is TGTGCCAGCAGTTCCGGACTAGCGGGAGCTAATGAGCAGTTCTTC.

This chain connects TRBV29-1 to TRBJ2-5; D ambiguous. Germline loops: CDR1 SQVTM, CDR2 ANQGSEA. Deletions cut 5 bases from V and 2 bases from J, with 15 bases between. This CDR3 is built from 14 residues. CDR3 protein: CSVIRAPGQETQYF. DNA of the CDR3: TGCAGCGTTATCCGGGCTCCCGGTCAAGAGACCCAGTACTTC.

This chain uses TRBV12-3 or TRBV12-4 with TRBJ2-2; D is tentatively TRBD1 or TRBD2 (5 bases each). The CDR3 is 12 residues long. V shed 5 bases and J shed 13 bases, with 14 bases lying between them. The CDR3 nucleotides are TGTGCCAGCAGTCTCCTCGACAGCGGGCTGTTTTTT. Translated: CASSLLDSGLFF.

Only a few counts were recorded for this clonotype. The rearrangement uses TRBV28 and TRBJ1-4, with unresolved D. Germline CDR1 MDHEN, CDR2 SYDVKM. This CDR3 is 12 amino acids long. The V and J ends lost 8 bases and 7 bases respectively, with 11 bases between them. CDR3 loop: CASEVGPEKLFF. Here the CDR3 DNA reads TGTGCCAGCGAAGTCGGGCCTGAAAAACTGTTTTTT.

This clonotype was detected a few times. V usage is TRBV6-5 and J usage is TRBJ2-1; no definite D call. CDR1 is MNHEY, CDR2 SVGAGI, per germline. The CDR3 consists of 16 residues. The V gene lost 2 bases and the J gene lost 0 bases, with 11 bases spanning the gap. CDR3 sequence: CASSYAGRSSYNEQFF. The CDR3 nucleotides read TGTGCCAGCAGTTACGCCGGCAGGAGCTCCTACAATGAGCAGTTCTTC.

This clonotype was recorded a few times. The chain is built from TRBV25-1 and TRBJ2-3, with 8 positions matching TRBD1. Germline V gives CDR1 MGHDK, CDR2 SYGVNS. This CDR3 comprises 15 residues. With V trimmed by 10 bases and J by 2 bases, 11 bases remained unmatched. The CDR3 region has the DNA TGTGCCACCACCCTGACAGGGGCCGACACAGATACGCAGTATTTT. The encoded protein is CATTLTGADTDTQYF.

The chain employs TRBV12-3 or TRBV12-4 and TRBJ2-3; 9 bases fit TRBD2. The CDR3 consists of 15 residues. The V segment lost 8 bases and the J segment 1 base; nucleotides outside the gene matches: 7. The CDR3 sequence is CASGNSGRGTDTQYF. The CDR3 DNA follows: TGTGCCAGCGGAAATAGCGGGAGAGGCACAGATACGCAGTATTTT.

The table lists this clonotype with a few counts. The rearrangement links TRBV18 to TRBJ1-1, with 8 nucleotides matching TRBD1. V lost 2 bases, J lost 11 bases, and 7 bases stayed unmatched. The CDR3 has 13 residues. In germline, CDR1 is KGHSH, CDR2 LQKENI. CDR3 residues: CASSPRGQEFAFF. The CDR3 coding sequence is TGTGCCAGCTCACCAAGGGGACAGGAGTTTGCTTTCTTT.

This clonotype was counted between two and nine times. The CDR3 nucleotides read TGTGCCAGCAGCTCAGGATTTCGCAATCAGCCCCAGCATTTT. It yields the protein CASSSGFRNQPQHF. The V call is TRBV12-3 or TRBV12-4, the J call TRBJ1-5; D unclear. The V end was cut by 6 bases, the J end by 2 bases, with 11 bases between. CDR3 length equals 14 residues.

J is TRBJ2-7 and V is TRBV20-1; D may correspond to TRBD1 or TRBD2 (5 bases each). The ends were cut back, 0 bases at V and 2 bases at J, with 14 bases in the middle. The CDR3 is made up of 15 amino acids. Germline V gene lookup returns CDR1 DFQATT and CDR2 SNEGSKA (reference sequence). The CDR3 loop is CSARDLGDSAYEQYF. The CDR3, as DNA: TGCAGTGCTAGAGATTTGGGGGATTCCGCCTACGAGCAGTACTTC.

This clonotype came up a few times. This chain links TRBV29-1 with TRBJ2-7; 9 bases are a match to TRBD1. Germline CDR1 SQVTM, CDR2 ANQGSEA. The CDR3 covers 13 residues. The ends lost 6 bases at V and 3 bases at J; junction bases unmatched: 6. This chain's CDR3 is CSVTGGTYYEQYF. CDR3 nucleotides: TGCAGCGTAACAGGGGGCACTTACTACGAGCAGTACTTC.

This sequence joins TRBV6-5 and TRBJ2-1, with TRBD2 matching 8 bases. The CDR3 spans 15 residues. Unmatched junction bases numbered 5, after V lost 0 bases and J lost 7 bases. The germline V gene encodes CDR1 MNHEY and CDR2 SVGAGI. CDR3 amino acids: CASSYSSGMSNEQFF. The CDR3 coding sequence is TGTGCCAGCAGTTACTCTAGCGGGATGTCGAATGAGCAGTTCTTC.

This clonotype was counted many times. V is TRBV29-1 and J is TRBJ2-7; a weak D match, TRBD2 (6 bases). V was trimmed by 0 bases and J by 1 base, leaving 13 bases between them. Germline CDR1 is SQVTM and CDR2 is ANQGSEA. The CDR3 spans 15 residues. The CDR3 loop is CSVEEGGRPSYEQYF. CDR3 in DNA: TGCAGCGTTGAAGAAGGAGGGAGACCATCCTACGAGCAGTACTTC.

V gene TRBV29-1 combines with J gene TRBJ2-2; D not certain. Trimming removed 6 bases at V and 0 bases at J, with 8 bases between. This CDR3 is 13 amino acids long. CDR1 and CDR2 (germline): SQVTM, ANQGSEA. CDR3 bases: TGCAGCGTACCATTACCGAACACCGGGGAGCTGTTTTTT. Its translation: CSVPLPNTGELFF.

The CDR3 bases are TGTGCCATCAGGGGACAGACGGAGACCCAGTACTTC. It yields the protein CAIRGQTETQYF. The chain recombines TRBV10-3 with TRBJ2-5, with TRBD1 identical over 7 bases. After removal of 6 bases from V and 5 bases from J, the junction contained 3 bases not matched to a gene. Germline CDR1 is ENHRY and CDR2 is SYGVKD. CDR3 length: 12 residues.

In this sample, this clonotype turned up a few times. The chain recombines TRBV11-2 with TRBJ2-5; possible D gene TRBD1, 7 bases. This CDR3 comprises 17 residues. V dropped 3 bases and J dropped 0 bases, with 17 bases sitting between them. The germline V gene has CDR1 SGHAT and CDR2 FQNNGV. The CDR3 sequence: CASSFGQAGGYQETQYF. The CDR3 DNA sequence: TGTGCCAGCAGCTTCGGACAGGCCGGGGGTTACCAAGAGACCCAGTACTTC.

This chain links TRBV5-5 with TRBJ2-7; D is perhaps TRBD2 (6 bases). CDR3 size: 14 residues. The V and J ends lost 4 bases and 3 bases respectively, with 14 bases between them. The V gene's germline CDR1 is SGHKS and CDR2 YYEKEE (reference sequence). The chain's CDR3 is CASSTGTGVYEQYF. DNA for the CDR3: TGTGCCAGCAGCACCGGGACTGGGGTCTACGAGCAGTACTTC.

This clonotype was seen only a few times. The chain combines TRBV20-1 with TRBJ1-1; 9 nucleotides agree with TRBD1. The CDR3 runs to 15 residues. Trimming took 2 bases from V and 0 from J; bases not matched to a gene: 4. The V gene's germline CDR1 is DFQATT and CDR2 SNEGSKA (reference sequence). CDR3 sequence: CSARPRTGVNTEAFF. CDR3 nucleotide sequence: TGCAGTGCTAGACCCCGGACAGGGGTGAACACTGAAGCTTTCTTT.

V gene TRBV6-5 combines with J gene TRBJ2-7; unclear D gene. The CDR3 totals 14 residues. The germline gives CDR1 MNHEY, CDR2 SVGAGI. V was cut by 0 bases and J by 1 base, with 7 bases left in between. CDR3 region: CASSYSYKSYEQYF. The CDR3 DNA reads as TGTGCCAGCAGTTACTCCTACAAGTCCTACGAGCAGTACTTC.